The 5 T cell receptor beta chains below all came from one sample that was sequenced in a study of breast tumors, draining lymph nodes, adjacent tissues. Axillary draining lymph nodes of breast cancer patients supplied the node samples. MiXCR, run by TCRdb on the multiplex PCR reads, gives a single entry per CDR3 protein. The profile shows about 150,000 distinct CDR3 sequences, about 33% of them singletons. Sequencing was carried out using axillary lymph node tissue. The receptors come from a female donor with breast cancer. Some clones in this sample may be carry-over from other donors' samples.

Many counts were recorded for this clonotype. The chain combines TRBV18 with TRBJ1-3, with D maybe TRBD1 (5 bases). In germline, CDR1 is KGHSH, CDR2 LQKENI. CDR3 length: 14 residues. V lost 3 bases and J 2 bases, leaving 8 bases between the germline ends. The CDR3 is CASSPRDAGNTIYF. DNA of the CDR3: TGTGCCAGCTCACCCAGGGACGCTGGAAACACCATATATTTT.

This chain uses TRBV5-6 with TRBJ2-3; the D gene is possibly TRBD1 (5 bases). The V gene lost 4 bases and the J gene lost 1 base, with 10 bases spanning the gap. The CDR3 spans 14 residues. The germline V gene has CDR1 SGHDT and CDR2 YYEEEE. In nucleotides, the CDR3 is TGTGCCAGCAGCGGAGAGACAGGCACAGATACGCAGTATTTT. Protein product: CASSGETGTDTQYF.

Ten or more counts support this clonotype. One junction end does not reproduce the germline sequence, and a read error may be involved. The CDR3 sequence: CAGSAPGASTDTQYF. CDR3 DNA sequence: TGTGCCGGCAGCGCGCCAGGGGCTAGCACAGATACGCAGTATTTT. This chain uses TRBV12-3 or TRBV12-4 with TRBJ2-3, with a weak D call TRBD1 (6 bases). This CDR3 region has 15 residues.

This rearrangement joins TRBV15 to TRBJ1-1; D gene uncertain. Germline-derived CDR1 and CDR2 are LNHNV and YYDKDF (reference sequence). V dropped 1 base and J dropped 2 bases, with 5 bases sitting between them. The CDR3 sequence is 13 residues long. The CDR3 DNA follows: TGTGCCACCAGCAGAGGACGAAACACTGAAGCTTTCTTT. Protein sequence: CATSRGRNTEAFF.

The V call is TRBV3-2, the J call TRBJ2-7. TRBV3-2 represents a pseudogene. The length of the CDR3 is 16 residues. The CDR3 bases are TGTCCCAGCAGCGGGAACTCTGCCAGCCCCTCCTACGAGCAGTACTTC. Its protein is CPSSGNSASPSYEQYF.